The clone carrying this TCR beta chain was counted between two and nine times. The data are from a study of T cell clones after liver transplantation. Here immunoSEQ multiplex PCR was the method, and the copy in TCRdb shows in-frame clones only, minus some. This repertoire shows 20,000 to 30,000 clones, about three quarters found once; its top ten account for roughly 3.1%. The V gene end was trimmed by 5 bases and the J gene end by 10 bases; junction bases not matched to a gene: 10. The CDR3 spans 14 residues. The V gene's germline CDR1 is SGHTA and CDR2 FQGNSA. The V call is TRBV7-2, the J call TRBJ2-1, with TRBD1 matching 8 bases. The sample was CD4+ T cells from blood, taken before liver transplant. The origin of this receptor is a human donor who received a liver transplant. The CDR3 coding sequence is TGTGCCAGCAGCGTGTATGGACAGGGAGGCGAGCAGTTCTTC. Amino acids: CASSVYGQGGEQFF. Full variable domain (remainder filled in from reference TRBV7-2 and TRBJ2-1): GAGVSQSPSNKVTEKGKDVELRCDPISGHTALYWYRQSLGQGLEFLIYFQGNSAPDKSGLPSDRFSAERTGGSVSTLTIQRTQQEDSAVYLCASSVYGQGGEQFFGPGTRLTVL.